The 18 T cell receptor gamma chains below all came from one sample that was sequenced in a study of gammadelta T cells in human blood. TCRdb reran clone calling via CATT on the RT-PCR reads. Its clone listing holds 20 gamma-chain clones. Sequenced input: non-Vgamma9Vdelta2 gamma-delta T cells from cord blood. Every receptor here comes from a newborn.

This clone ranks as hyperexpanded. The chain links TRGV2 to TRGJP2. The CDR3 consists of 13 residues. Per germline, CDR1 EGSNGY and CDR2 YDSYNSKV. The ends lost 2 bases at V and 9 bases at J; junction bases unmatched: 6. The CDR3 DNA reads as TGTGCCACCTGGGACGAGCCGAATTGGATCAAGACGTTT. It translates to CATWDEPNWIKTF.

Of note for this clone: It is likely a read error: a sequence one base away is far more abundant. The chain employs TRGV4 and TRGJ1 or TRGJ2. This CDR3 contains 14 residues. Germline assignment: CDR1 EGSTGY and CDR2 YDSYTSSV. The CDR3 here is CATWDGPFGYKNLF. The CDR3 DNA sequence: TGTGCCACCTGGGATGGGCCCTTTGGTTATAAGAACCTCTTT.

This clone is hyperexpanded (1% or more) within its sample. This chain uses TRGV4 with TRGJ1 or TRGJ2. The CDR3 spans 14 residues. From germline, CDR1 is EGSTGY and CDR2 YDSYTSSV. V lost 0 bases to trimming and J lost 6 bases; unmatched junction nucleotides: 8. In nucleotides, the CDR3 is TGTGCCACCTGGGATGGGCCCTTTGGTTATAAGAAACTCTTT. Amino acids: CATWDGPFGYKKLF.

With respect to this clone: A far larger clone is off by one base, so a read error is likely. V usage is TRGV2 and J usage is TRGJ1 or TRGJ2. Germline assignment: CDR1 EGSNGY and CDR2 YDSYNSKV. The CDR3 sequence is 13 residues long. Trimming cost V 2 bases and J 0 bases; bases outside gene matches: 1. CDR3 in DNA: TGTGCCACCTGGGACGTGAATTATTATAAGAAACTCTTT. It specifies CATWDVNYYKKLF.

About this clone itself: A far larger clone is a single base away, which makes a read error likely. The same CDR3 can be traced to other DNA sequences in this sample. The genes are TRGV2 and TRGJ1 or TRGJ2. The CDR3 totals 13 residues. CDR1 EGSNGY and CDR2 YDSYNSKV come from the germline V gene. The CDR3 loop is CATWDGNYYKKLF. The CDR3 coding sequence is TGTGCCACCTGGGACGGGAATTATTATAAGAAGCTCTTT.

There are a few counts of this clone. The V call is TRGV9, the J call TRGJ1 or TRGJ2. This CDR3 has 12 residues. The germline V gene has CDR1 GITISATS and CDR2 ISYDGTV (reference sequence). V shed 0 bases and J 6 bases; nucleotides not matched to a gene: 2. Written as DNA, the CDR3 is TGTGCCTTGTGGGAGGTGTGTTATAAGAAACTCTTT. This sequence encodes CALWEVCYKKLF.

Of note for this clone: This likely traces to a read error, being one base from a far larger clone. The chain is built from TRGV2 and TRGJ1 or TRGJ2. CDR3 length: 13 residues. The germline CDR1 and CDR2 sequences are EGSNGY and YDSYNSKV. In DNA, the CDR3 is TGTGCCACCGGGGACGGGAATTATTATAAGAAACTCTTT. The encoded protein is CATGDGNYYKKLF.

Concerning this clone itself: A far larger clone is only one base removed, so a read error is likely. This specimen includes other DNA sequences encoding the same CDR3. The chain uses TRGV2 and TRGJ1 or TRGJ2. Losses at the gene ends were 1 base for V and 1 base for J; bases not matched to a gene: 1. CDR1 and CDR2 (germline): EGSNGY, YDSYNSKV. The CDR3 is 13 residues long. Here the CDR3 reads CATWDGNYYKKLF. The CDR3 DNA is TGTGCCACCTGGGACGGTAATTATTATAAGAAACTCTTT.

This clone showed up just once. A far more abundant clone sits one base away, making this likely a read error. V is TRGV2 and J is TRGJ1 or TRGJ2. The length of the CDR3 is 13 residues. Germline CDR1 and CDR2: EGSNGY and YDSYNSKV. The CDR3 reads CATWDGNYYKKIF. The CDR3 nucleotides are TGTGCCACCTGGGACGGGAATTATTATAAGAAAATCTTT.

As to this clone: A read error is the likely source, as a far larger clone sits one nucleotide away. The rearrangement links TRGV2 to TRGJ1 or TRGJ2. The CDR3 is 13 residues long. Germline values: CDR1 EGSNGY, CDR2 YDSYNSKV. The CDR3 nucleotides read TGCGCCACCTGGGACGGGAATTATTATAAGAAACTCTTT. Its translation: CATWDGNYYKKLF.

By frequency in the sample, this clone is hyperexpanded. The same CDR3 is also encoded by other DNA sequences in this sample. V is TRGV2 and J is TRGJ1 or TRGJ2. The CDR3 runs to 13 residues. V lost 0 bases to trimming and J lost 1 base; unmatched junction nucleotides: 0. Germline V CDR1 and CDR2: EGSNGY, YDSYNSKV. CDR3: CATWDGNYYKKLF. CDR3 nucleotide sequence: TGTGCCACCTGGGACGGGAATTATTATAAGAAACTCTTT.

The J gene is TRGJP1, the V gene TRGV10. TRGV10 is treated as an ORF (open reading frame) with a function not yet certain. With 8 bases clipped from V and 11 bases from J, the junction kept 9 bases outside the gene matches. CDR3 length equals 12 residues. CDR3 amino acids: CAAWAPVWFKIF. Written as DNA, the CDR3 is TGTGCTGCGTGGGCTCCGGTCTGGTTCAAGATATTT.

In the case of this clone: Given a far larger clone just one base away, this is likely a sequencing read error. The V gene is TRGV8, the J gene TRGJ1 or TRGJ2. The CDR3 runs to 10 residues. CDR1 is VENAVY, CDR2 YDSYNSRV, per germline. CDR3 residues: CATWEDKKLF. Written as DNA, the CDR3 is TGTGCCACCTGGGAGGATAAGAAACTCTTC.

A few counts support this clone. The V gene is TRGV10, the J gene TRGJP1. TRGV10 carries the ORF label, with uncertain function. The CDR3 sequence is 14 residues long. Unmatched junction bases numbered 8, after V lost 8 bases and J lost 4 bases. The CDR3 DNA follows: TGTGCTGCGTGGGATAAAGTCACTGGTTGGTTCAAGATATTT. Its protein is CAAWDKVTGWFKIF.

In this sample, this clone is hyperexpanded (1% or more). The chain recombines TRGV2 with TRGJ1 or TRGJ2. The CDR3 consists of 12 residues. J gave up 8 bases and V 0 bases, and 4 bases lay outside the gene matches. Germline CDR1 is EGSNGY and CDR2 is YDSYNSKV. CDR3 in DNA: TGTGCCACCTGGGACGGGCTCAATAAGAAACTCTTT. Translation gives CATWDGLNKKLF.

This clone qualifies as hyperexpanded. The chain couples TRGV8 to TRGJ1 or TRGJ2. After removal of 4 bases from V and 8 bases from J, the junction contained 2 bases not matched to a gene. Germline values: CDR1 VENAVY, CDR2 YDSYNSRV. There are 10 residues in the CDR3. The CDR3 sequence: CATWEDKKLF. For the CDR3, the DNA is TGTGCCACCTGGGAGGATAAGAAACTCTTT.

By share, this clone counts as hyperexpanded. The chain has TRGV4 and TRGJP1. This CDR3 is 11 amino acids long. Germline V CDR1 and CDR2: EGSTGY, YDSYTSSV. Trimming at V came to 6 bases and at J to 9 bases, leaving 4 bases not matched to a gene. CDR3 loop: CATWTCWFKIF. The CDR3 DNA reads TGTGCCACCTGGACCTGTTGGTTCAAGATATTT.

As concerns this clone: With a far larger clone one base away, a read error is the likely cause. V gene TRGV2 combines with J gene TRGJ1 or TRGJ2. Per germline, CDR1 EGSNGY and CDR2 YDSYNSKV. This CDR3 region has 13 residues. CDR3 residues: CATWDGNYYKKVF. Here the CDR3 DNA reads TGTGCCACCTGGGACGGGAATTATTATAAGAAAGTCTTT.